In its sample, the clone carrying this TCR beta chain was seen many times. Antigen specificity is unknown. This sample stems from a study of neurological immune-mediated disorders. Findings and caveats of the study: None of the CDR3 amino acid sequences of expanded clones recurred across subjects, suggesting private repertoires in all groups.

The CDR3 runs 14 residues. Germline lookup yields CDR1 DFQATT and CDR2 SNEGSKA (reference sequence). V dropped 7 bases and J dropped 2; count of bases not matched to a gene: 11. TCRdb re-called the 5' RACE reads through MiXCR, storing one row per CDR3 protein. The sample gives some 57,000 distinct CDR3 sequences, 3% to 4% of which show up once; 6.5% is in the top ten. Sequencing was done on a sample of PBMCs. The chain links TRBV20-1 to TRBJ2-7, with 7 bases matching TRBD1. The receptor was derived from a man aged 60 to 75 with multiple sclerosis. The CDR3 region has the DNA TGCAGTGTTGCCACCGGGACAGAACCCTACGAGCAGTACTTC. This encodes CSVATGTEPYEQYF.